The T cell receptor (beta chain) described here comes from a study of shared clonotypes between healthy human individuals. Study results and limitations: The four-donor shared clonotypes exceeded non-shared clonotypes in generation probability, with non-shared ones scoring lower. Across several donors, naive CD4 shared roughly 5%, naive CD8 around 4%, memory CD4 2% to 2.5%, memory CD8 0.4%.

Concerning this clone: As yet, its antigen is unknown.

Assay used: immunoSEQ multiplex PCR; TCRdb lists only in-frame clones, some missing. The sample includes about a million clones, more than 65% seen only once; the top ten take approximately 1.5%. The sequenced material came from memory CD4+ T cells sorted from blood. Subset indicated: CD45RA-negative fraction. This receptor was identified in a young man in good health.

CDR3 residues: CASSLAGVDSPLHF. The CDR3 DNA reads as TGTGCCAGCAGCTTAGCAGGGGTGGATTCACCCCTCCACTTT. The V gene is TRBV5-6, the J gene TRBJ1-6; TRBD1 might be the D (6 bases). This CDR3 contains 14 residues. Germline loops: CDR1 SGHDT, CDR2 YYEEEE. With 2 bases removed from V and 8 bases from J, the gap between germline ends came to 11 bases.